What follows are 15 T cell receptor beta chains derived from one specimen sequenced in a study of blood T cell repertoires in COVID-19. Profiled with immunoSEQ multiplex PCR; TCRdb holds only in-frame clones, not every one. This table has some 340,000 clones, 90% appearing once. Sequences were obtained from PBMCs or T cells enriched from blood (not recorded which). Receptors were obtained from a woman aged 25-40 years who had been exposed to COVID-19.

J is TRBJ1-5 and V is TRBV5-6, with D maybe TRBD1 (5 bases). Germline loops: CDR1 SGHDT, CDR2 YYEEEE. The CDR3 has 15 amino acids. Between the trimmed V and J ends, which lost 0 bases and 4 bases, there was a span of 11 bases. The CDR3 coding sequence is TGTGCCAGCAGCTTGGCGGGGGGATTGAATCAGCCCCAGCATTTT. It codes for CASSLAGGLNQPQHF.

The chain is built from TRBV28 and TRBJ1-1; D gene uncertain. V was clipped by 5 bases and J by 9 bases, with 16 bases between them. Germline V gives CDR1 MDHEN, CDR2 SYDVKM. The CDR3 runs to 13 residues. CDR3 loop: CASSVPPGAKAFF. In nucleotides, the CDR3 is TGTGCCAGCAGTGTCCCCCCGGGAGCCAAAGCTTTCTTT.

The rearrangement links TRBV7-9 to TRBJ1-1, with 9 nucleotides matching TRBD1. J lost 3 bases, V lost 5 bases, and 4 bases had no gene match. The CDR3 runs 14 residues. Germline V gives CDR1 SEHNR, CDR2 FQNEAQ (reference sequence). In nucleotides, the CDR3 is TGTGCCAGCAGCGTCGGACAGGGGCACACTGAAGCTTTCTTT. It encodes CASSVGQGHTEAFF.

The CDR3: CASSPPQMGQGGYEQYF. The CDR3 nucleotides read TGTGCCAGCAGCCCACCGCAGATGGGACAGGGAGGGTACGAGCAGTACTTC. This sequence joins TRBV7-9 and TRBJ2-7, with 9 bases matching TRBD1. This CDR3 has 17 amino acids. V lost 5 bases to trimming and J lost 4 bases; unmatched junction nucleotides: 15. Germline values: CDR1 SEHNR, CDR2 FQNEAQ (reference sequence).

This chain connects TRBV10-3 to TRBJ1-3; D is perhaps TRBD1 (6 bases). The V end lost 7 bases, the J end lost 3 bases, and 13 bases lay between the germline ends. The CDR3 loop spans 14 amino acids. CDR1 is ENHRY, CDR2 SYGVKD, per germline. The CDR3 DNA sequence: TGTGCCATCACCCCCAGGGGCAGTGGAAACACCATATATTTT. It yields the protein CAITPRGSGNTIYF.

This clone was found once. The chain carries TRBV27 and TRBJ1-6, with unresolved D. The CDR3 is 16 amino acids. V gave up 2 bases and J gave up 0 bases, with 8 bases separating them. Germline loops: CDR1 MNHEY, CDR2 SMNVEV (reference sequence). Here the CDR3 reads CASSLVSSSYNSPLHF. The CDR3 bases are TGTGCCAGCAGTTTAGTTAGCAGCTCCTATAATTCACCCCTCCACTTT.

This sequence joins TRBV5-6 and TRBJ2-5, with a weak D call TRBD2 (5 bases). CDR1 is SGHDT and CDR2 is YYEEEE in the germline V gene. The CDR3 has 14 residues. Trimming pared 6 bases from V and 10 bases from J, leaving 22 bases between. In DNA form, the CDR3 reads TGTGCCAGCACCCTTAGGACCCGGAGGTGGGACCAGTACTTC. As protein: CASTLRTRRWDQYF.

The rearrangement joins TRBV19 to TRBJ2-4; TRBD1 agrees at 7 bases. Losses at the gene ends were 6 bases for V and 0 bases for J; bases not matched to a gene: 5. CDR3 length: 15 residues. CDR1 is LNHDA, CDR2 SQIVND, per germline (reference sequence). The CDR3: CASRIRGRAKNIQYF. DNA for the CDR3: TGTGCCAGTAGGATAAGGGGGCGAGCCAAAAACATTCAGTACTTC.

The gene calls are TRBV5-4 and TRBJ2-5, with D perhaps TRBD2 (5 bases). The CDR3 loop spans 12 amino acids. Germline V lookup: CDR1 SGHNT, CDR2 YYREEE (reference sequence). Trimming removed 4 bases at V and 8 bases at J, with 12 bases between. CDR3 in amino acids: CASSPNRDTQYF. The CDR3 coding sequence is TGTGCCAGCAGCCCAAACCGGGATACCCAGTACTTC.

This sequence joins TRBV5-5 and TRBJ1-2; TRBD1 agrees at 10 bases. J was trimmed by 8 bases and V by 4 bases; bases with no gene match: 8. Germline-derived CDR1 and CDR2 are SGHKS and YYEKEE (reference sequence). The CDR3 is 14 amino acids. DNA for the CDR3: TGTGCCAGCAGCGGGACAGGGGCGGTGGGCGGCTACACCTTC. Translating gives CASSGTGAVGGYTF.

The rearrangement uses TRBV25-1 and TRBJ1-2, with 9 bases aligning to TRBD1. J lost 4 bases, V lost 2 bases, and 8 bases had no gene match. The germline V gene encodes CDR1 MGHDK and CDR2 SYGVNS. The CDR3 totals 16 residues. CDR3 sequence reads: CASSEGGQGQTYGYTF. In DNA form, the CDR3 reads TGTGCCAGCAGTGAAGGGGGACAGGGACAGACCTATGGCTACACCTTC.

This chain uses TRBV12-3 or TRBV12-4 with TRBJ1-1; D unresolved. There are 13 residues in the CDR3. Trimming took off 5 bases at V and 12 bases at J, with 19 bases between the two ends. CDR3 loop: CASSPRGRRRSFF. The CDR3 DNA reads TGTGCCAGCAGTCCCCGAGGGCGCCGGAGATCTTTCTTT.

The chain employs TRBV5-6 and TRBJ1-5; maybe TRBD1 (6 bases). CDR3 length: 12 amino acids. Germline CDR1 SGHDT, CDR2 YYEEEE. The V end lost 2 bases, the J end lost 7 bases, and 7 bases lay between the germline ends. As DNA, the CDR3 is TGTGCCAGCAGCTTCCAGGGGCAGCCCCAGCATTTT. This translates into CASSFQGQPQHF.

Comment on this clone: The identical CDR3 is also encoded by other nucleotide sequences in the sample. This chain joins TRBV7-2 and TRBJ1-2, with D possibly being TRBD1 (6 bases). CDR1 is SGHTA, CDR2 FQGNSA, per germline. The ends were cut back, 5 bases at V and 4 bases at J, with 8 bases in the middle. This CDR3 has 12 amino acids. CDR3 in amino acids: CASSVQGYGYTF. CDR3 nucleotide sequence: TGTGCCAGCAGCGTACAGGGCTATGGCTACACCTTC.

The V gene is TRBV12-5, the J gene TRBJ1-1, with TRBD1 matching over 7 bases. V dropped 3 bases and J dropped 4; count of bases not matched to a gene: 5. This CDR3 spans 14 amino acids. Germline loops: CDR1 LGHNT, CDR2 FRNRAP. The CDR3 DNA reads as TGTGCTAGTGGTTTTTCGACAGGGCGCACTGAAGCTTTCTTT. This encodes CASGFSTGRTEAFF.